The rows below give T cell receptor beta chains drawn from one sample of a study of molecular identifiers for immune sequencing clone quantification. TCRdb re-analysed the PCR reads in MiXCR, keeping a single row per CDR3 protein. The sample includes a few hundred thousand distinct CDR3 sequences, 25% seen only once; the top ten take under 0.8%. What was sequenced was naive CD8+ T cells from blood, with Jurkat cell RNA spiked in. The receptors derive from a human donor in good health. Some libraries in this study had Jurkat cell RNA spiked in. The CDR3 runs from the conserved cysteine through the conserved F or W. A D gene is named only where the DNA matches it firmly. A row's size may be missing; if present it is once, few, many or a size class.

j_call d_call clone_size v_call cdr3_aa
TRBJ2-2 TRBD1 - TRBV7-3 CASGQGAGELFF
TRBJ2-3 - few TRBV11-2 CASSPDRIREDTQYF
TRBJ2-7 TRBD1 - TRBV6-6 CASSIDRESYEQYF
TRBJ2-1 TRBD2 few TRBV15 CAAQSGTSSYNEQFF
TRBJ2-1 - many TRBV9 CASSVADYNEQFF
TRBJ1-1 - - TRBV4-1 CASNQERMNTEAFF
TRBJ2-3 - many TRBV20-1 CSASDSDLTTDTQYF
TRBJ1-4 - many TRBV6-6 CASTSPATNEKLFF
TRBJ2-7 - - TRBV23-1 CASSHPGDYEQYF
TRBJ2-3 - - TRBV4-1 CASSPGLLGSTDTQCF
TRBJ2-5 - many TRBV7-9 CASSFEKSQETQYF
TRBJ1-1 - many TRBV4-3 CASSQDSGVWTEAFF
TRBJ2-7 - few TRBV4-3 CASSQDLAVSYEQYF
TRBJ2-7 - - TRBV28 CASSPGGGAVYEQYF
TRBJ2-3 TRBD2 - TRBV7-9 CASSLPGGASGSTDTQYF
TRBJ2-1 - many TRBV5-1 CASSLASGNEQFF
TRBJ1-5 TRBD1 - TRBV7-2 CASSTGTGGRQPQHF
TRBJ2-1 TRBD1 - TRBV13 CASSGDRESSYNEQFF
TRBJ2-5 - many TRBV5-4 CASSLNPDLVPAQYF
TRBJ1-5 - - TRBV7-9 CASSLMGGGQPPHF
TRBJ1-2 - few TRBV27 CASSSGEAYGYTF
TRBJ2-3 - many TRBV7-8 CASSEGNTDTQYF
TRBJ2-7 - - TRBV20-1 CSARDVGNSYEQYF
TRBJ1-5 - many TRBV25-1 CASSEVGAQPQHF
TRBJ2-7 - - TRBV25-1 CASSESGMTYGQYF
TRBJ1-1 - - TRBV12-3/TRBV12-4 CASSLSGTRATEAFF
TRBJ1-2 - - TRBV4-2 CASSQVANNYGYTF
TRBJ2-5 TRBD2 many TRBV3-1 CASSQDRAGGPMETQYF
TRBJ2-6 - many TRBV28 CASSRQRVPDVLTF
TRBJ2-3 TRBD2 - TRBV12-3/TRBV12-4 CASSLSSGGQADTQYF
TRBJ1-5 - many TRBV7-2 CASSLEWQGGNQPQHF
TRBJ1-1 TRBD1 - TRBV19 CASSTWTGYTEAFF
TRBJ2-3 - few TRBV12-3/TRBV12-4 CASNVNGDTQYF
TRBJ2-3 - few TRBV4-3 CASSQDLGPRAGTDTQYF
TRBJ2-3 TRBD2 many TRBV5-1 CASSTPSGGLRSTDTQYF
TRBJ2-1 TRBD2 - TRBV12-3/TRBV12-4 CASRSSSGGPPEQFF
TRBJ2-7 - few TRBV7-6 CASSSSRAAYEQYF
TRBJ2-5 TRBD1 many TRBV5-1 CASSLGPGQGIETQYF
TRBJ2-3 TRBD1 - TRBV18 CASSPQDRVDTQYF
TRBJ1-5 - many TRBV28 CASSLILIQGSNQPQHF
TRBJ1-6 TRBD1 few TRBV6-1 CASRSTGGGNSPLHF